The sequence of this T cell receptor (beta chain) was determined in a study of identical twins. Study outcomes and limitations: High-abundance cord blood beta clonotypes had fewer insertions; memory repertoires showed none.

This clonotype was observed a few times. Its specificity is not known. TCRdb called the 5' RACE reads again in MiXCR, with one record for every CDR3 protein. The profile covers 1.5 million or so distinct CDR3 sequences, with less than 35% appearing a single time and approximately 0.29% taken by the ten largest. The source of this sequence is a newborn girl in good health. The sample consisted of cord blood.

CDR3 in amino acids: CATSDYPRATTDTQYF. The CDR3 DNA reads TGTGCCACCAGTGATTACCCTAGAGCCACCACAGATACGCAGTATTTT. The V and J genes are TRBV24-1 and TRBJ2-3; D call uncertain. V was pared by 2 bases and J by 2 bases, with 13 bases between. Germline V CDR1 and CDR2: KGHDR, SFDVKD. This CDR3 contains 16 residues.